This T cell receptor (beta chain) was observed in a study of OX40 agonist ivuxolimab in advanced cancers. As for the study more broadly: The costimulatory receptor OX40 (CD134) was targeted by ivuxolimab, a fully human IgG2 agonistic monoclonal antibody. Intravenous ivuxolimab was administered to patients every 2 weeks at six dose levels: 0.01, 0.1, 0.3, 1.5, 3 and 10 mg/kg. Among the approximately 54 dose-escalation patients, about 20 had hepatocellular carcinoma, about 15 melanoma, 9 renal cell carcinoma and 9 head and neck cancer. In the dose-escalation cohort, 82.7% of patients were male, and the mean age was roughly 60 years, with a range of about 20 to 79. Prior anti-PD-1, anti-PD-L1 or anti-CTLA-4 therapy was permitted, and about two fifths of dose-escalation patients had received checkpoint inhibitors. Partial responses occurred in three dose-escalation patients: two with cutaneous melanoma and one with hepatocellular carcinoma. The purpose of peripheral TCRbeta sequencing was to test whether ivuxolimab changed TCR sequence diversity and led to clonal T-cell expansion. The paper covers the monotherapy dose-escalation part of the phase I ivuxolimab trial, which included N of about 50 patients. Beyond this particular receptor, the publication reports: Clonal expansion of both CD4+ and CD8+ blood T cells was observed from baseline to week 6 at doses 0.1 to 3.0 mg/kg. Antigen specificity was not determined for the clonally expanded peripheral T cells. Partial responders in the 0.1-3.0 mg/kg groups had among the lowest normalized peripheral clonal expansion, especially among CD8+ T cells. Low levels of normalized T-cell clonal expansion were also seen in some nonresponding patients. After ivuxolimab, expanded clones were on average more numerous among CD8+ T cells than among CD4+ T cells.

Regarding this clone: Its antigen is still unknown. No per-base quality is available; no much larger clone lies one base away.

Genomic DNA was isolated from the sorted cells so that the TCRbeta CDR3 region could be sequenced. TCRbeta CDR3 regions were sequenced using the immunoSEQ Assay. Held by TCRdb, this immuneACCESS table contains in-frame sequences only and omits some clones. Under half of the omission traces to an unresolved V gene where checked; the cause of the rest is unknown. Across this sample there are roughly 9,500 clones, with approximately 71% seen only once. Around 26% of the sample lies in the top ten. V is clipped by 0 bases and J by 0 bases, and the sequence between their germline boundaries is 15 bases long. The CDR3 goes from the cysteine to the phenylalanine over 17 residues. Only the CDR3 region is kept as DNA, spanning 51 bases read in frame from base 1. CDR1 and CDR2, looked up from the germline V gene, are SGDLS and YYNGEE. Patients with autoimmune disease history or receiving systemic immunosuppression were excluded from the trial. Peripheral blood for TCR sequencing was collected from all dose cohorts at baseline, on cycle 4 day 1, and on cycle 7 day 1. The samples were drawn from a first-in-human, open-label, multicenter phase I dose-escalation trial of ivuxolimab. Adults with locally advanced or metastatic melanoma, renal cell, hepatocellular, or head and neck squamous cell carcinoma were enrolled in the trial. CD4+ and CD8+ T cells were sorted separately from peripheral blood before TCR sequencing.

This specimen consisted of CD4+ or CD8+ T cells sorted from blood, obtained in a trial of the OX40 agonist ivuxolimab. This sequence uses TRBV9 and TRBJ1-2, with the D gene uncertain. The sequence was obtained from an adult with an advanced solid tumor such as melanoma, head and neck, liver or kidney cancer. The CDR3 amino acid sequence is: CASSVDPLRASNYGYTF. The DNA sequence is TGTGCCAGCAGCGTAGATCCCCTTCGGGCTTCTAACTATGGCTACACCTTC.